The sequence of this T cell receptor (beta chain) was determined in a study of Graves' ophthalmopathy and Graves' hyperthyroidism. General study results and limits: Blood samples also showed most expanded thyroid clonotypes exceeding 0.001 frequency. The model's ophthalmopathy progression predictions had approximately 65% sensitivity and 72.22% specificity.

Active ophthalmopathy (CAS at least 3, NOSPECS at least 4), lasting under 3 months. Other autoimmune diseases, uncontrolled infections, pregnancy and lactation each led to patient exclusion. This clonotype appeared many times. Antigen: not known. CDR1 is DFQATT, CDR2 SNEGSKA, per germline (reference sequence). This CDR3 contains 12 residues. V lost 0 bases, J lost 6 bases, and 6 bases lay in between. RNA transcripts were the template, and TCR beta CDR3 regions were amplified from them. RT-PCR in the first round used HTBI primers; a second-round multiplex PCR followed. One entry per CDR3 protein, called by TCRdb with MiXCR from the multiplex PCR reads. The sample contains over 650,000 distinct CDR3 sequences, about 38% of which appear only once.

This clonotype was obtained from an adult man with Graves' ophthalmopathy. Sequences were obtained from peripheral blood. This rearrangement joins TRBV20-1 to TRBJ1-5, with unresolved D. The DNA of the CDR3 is TGCAGTGCTAGAGATGTGGGTCAGCCCCAGCATTTT. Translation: CSARDVGQPQHF.